Ten or more counts support the clone carrying this TCR beta chain. Its antigen is unidentified. Per germline, CDR1 MDHEN and CDR2 SYDVKM. The V end lost 9 bases, the J end lost 3 bases, and 9 bases lay between the germline ends. The CDR3 runs 12 residues. Making the TCR beta libraries involved quantitative 5'-RACE with molecular barcodes. TCRdb reanalysed the 5' RACE reads using MiXCR and keeps one entry per CDR3 protein. The sample shows hundreds of thousands of distinct CDR3 sequences, about 11% of them seen only once. This entry is derived from a study of CD8 T cells in ankylosing spondylitis. General observations from the study: The clones that were linked to disease were reported to be significantly enriched in matched synovial fluid samples from ankylosing spondylitis patients. The study identified a TCR beta motif of roughly eight highly homologous variants that appeared characteristic of ankylosing spondylitis blood. Previously reported in reactive arthritis synovial fluid and blood were some of the motif variants.

This sequence joins TRBV28 and TRBJ1-5, with D perhaps matching TRBD1 (5 bases). The sequencing input was blood, either unsorted or a sorted T cell fraction (not recorded which). This sequence originates from a male donor with ankylosing spondylitis or in good health (not recorded which). The CDR3 loop is CASQGLNQPQHF. Here the CDR3 DNA reads TGTGCCAGTCAGGGCCTCAATCAGCCCCAGCATTTT.